The 4 T cell receptor beta chains below were found in one sample sequenced in a study of metastatic and nonmetastatic thyroid tumors. Thyroid surgery took place with no prior treatment in any patient. TCRdb re-called the PCR reads with MiXCR. Here the sample spans fewer than 25,000 clones, 20% to 25% being singletons. The sequenced sample was blood. The receptors originated from a male donor with papillary thyroid cancer or a benign thyroid nodule (not recorded which). Some clones in this sample may be carry-over from other donors' samples.

In this sample, this clone turned up many times. The rearrangement links TRBV12-3 or TRBV12-4 to TRBJ2-6; 9 nucleotides match TRBD1. With V trimmed by 3 bases and J by 0 bases, 6 bases remained unmatched. This CDR3 is 18 amino acids long. The DNA of the CDR3 is TGTGCCAGCAGTTTGGTGGGACAGGGCGTCTCTGGGGCCAACGTCCTGACTTTC. Translation: CASSLVGQGVSGANVLTF.

This clone was counted only a few times. J is TRBJ2-1 and V is TRBV27; 7 nucleotides line up with TRBD2. Germline lookup yields CDR1 MNHEY and CDR2 SMNVEV (reference sequence). V was clipped by 6 bases and J by 1 base; unmatched bases: 6. The CDR3 is 15 residues long. The CDR3 sequence is CASSPGGASYNEQFF. CDR3 bases: TGTGCCAGCAGCCCGGGAGGAGCGTCCTACAATGAGCAGTTCTTC.

This clone appeared many times. The identical CDR3 is also encoded by other nucleotide sequences in the sample. J is TRBJ2-5 and V is TRBV19; 7 nucleotides line up with TRBD2. This CDR3 is built from 15 residues. With 4 bases clipped from V and 5 bases from J, the junction kept 10 bases outside the gene matches. Per the germline V gene, CDR1 is LNHDA and CDR2 is SQIVND (reference sequence). For the CDR3, the DNA is TGTGCCAGTAGTAGCCGGGACTCCGGGGGGGAGACCCAGTACTTC. It codes for CASSSRDSGGETQYF.

This clone was observed many times. This chain connects TRBV5-1 to TRBJ2-5; 12 bases map to TRBD2. This CDR3 has 15 amino acids. Germline CDR1 SGHRS, CDR2 YFSETQ. J lost 3 bases, V lost 0 bases, and 0 bases had no gene match. The chain's CDR3 is CASSLGLAGEETQYF. CDR3 DNA: TGCGCCAGCAGCTTGGGACTAGCGGGAGAAGAGACCCAGTACTTC.